This T cell receptor beta chain was recovered during a study of CXCR3-negative and CXCR3-positive naive CD8 T cells. With regard to this clonotype: The antigen is undetermined.

The libraries of TRB cDNA were prepared using 5' RACE with UMI labels. For each CDR3 protein, TCRdb gives one entry from its re-call of the 5' RACE reads, without DNA. The sample has 75,000 to 95,000 distinct CDR3 sequences. The CDR3 extends over 12 amino acids. From germline, CDR1 is SQVTM and CDR2 ANQGSEA. Study-wide results and limits: Freshly isolated PBMCs were used in most assays, given partial CXCR3 loss after freezing.

The clonotype originates from a human donor in good health. Some clones in this sample may be carry-over from other donors' samples. The sample taken for sequencing was naive CXCR3- CD8+ T cells from blood. Subset in this sample: CD45RO-CCR7+CD27+CD95- naive CD8+ T cells lacking CXCR3 (TNR3-). The chain links TRBV29-1 to TRBJ1-2; TCRdb lists TRBD1, though no DNA is available to test this call. The CDR3 loop is CSVGARDHGYTF.